This T cell receptor beta chain was found in a study of blood T cells in healthy people across ages. Findings and caveats of the study: Naive CD4+ cells and diversity were both higher in long-lived donors than in aged donors.

A J-beta primer mix and a sample-barcoded 5' primer were used in a second PCR of roughly 6 to 11 cycles. Each CDR3 protein gets one entry after TCRdb re-called the 5' RACE reads with MiXCR. The profile shows roughly 800,000 distinct CDR3 sequences, about 62% of them singletons. With respect to this clonotype: The antigen remains undetermined.

Unmatched junction bases numbered 2, after V lost 3 bases and J lost 4 bases. Per germline, CDR1 DFQATT and CDR2 SNEGSKA (reference sequence). This CDR3 has 14 residues. This sequence joins TRBV20-1 and TRBJ2-6; TRBD1 matches at 8 bases. The sample comprised blood. The clonotype was recovered from a man aged 25-40 years in good health. The CDR3 DNA is TGCAGTGCTAGCAGGGGGCAGGGGGCCAACGTCCTGACTTTC. Protein product: CSASRGQGANVLTF.